The 29 T cell receptor beta chains below come from one sample, sequenced in a study of T cells expressing NK-cell markers. TCRdb reprocessed the 5' RACE reads and stores each CDR3 protein as one record, lacking DNA. The table lists fewer than 200,000 distinct CDR3 sequences. The specimen sequenced was blood T cells: a sorted CD56 or NKG2C T cell subset, CD4+ or CD8+ T cells, or bulk PBMC T cells (not recorded which). These receptors were collected from a woman between 18 and 70 years old in good health.

The V call is TRBV28, the J call TRBJ1-2. The germline V gene encodes CDR1 MDHEN and CDR2 SYDVKM. The CDR3 length is 13 residues. The CDR3 spells CASSFSGSYGYTF.

The chain recombines TRBV12-3 or TRBV12-4 with TRBJ2-1; checking the TCRdb D call of TRBD2 is not possible without DNA. There are 14 residues in the CDR3. The CDR3 is CASGKLAGEGEQFF.

This sequence joins TRBV5-1 and TRBJ2-1; TCRdb's D gene call, TRBD2, goes unchecked for lack of DNA. CDR3 length: 15 residues. The germline CDR1 and CDR2 sequences are SGHRS and YFSETQ. The CDR3 spells CASNDGTSIHGEQFF.

V is TRBV5-1 and J is TRBJ1-4. Germline V lookup: CDR1 SGHRS, CDR2 YFSETQ. The CDR3 has 15 residues. CDR3 protein: CASSLDGFVGEKLFF.

The rearrangement links TRBV20-1 to TRBJ2-5; the TCRdb D gene call, TRBD2, has no DNA to confirm it. The CDR3 consists of 17 residues. The germline CDR1 and CDR2 sequences are DFQATT and SNEGSKA (reference sequence). The chain's CDR3 is CSATWASGREGSETQYF.

CDR3 amino acids: CASSLGPQLVSYNEQFF. The chain uses TRBV5-6 and TRBJ2-1; the TRBD2 assignment by TCRdb is unverifiable without DNA. CDR1 and CDR2 from the germline V gene are SGHDT and YYEEEE. This CDR3 contains 17 residues.

The rearrangement joins TRBV7-3 to TRBJ1-2; with no DNA, the TCRdb D assignment of TRBD1 cannot be verified. The CDR3 runs 16 residues. Germline CDR1 reads SGHTA; CDR2 reads FQGTGA. CDR3 sequence: CASSPLGQGTRYGYTF.

This sequence joins TRBV2 and TRBJ2-1; there is no DNA to check the TCRdb D call of TRBD1. This CDR3 has 15 amino acids. Germline CDR1 is SNHLY and CDR2 is FYNNEI. The CDR3: CASSEGPPDRNEQFF.

V and J are TRBV19 and TRBJ1-4; the D call from TCRdb, TRBD1, cannot be confirmed without DNA. In germline, CDR1 is LNHDA, CDR2 SQIVND (reference sequence). The CDR3 loop spans 16 amino acids. The CDR3 protein is CASSTPWDRGWEKLFF.

The chain is built from TRBV28 and TRBJ2-7; TCRdb indicates TRBD1, and absent DNA this call remains unverified. Germline CDR1 and CDR2: MDHEN and SYDVKM. The CDR3 extends over 15 amino acids. The CDR3 spells CASSKGTGIFYEQYF. Drawing the rest from reference TRBV28 and TRBJ2-7, the complete variable domain is DVKVTQSSRYLVKRTGEKVFLECVQDMDHENMFWYRQDPGLGLRLIYFSYDVKMKEKGDIPEGYSVSREKKERFSLILESASTNQTSMYLCASSKGTGIFYEQYFGPGTRLTVT.

The chain recombines TRBV12-3 or TRBV12-4 with TRBJ1-2; the TRBD1 assignment by TCRdb is unverifiable without DNA. The CDR3 spans 13 residues. CDR3 loop: CASSLEGARGYTF.

The V gene is TRBV6-5, the J gene TRBJ1-2; checking the TCRdb D call of TRBD1 is not possible without DNA. CDR3 length: 15 amino acids. CDR1 MNHEY and CDR2 SVGAGI come from the germline V gene. CDR3 protein: CASSYSSTGTYGYTF.

This chain uses TRBV3-1 with TRBJ1-2; TCRdb's assignment of TRBD1 cannot be checked, as there is no DNA. CDR3 size: 13 residues. Germline V gene lookup returns CDR1 LGHDT and CDR2 YNNKEL (reference sequence). The CDR3 loop is CASSQGTVYGYTF.

The chain couples TRBV20-1 to TRBJ2-1; lacking DNA, the TRBD1 call made by TCRdb goes unchecked. CDR3 length: 18 amino acids. Germline CDR1 is DFQATT and CDR2 is SNEGSKA (reference sequence). The CDR3 is CRARGPGGQAQPYNEQFF.

The chain links TRBV7-2 to TRBJ1-5. The CDR3 has 14 residues. Germline loops: CDR1 SGHTA, CDR2 FQGNSA. The CDR3: CASSLEGFASPQHF.

This chain uses TRBV11-2 with TRBJ2-3; TCRdb reports TRBD1, a call that lacks DNA to check it against. The CDR3 is 13 residues long. Germline V CDR1 and CDR2: SGHAT, FQNNGV. CDR3 sequence reads: CASSSGPRDTQYF.

The chain has TRBV9 and TRBJ2-7; TCRdb returns TRBD1, unconfirmable since there is no DNA. This CDR3 is 18 amino acids long. The V gene's germline CDR1 is SGDLS and CDR2 YYNGEE. The CDR3 here is CASSVAPVAGGLMYEQYF.

The V call is TRBV20-1, the J call TRBJ2-7; TCRdb indicates TRBD2, and absent DNA this call remains unverified. CDR1 DFQATT and CDR2 SNEGSKA come from the germline V gene (reference sequence). The CDR3 length is 12 residues. The CDR3 region is CSAASDYYEQYF.

The CDR3 sequence: CASSQEGRWPNSPLHF. The V call is TRBV3-1, the J call TRBJ1-6. CDR3 length: 16 residues. Germline V gene lookup returns CDR1 LGHDT and CDR2 YNNKEL (reference sequence).

The chain is built from TRBV6-5 and TRBJ2-5; no DNA is available, so the TRBD2 call from TCRdb remains unchecked. The length of the CDR3 is 14 residues. Germline CDR1 reads MNHEY; CDR2 reads SVGAGI. The CDR3 loop is CASSYFVAGETQYF.

The chain joins TRBV27 to TRBJ2-2; TCRdb picks TRBD1, but there is no DNA to check that call. The germline V gene encodes CDR1 MNHEY and CDR2 SMNVEV (reference sequence). This CDR3 spans 18 amino acids. The CDR3 here is CATSRDRAYVEFTGELFF.

This chain connects TRBV12-3 or TRBV12-4 to TRBJ2-5; the TCRdb call, TRBD1, lacks DNA for checking. The CDR3 totals 14 residues. Here the CDR3 reads CASSSDSPGGTQYF.

The chain is built from TRBV2 and TRBJ2-3; TCRdb calls TRBD1, which cannot be checked without DNA. From germline, CDR1 is SNHLY and CDR2 FYNNEI. The CDR3 loop spans 15 amino acids. The CDR3 sequence: CASRKGQRVADTQYF.

This chain uses TRBV15 with TRBJ1-1. CDR3 length: 16 residues. CDR1 is LNHNV and CDR2 is YYDKDF in the germline V gene (reference sequence). The CDR3 here is CATSRARTLGNTEAFF.

This chain joins TRBV5-1 and TRBJ2-2. This CDR3 has 13 amino acids. CDR1 is SGHRS, CDR2 YFSETQ, per germline. The CDR3 sequence is CASSLEKAGELFF.

The rearrangement links TRBV14 to TRBJ2-7; TCRdb gives TRBD1 as the D gene, but with no DNA this cannot be confirmed. CDR1 SGHDN and CDR2 FVKESK come from the germline V gene. This CDR3 comprises 17 residues. CDR3 residues: CASSQDDWTGTKYEQYF. The full variable domain, completed using reference TRBV14 and TRBJ2-7, is EAGVTQFPSHSVIEKGQTVTLRCDPISGHDNLYWYRRVMGKEIKFLLHFVKESKQDESGMPNNRFLAERTGGTYSTLKVQPAELEDSGVYFCASSQDDWTGTKYEQYFGPGTRLTVT.

The chain carries TRBV4-1 and TRBJ2-1; lacking DNA, the TRBD2 call made by TCRdb goes unchecked. Germline CDR1 and CDR2: MGHRA and YSYEKL. The CDR3 sequence is 16 residues long. This chain's CDR3 is CASSQQGLVGYNEQFF.

The rearrangement links TRBV29-1 to TRBJ2-3; TCRdb calls TRBD1, which cannot be checked without DNA. There are 13 residues in the CDR3. Germline CDR1 is SQVTM and CDR2 is ANQGSEA. The CDR3 region is CSVGTGQTDTQYF.

The chain has TRBV2 and TRBJ2-7; with no DNA, the TCRdb D assignment of TRBD2 cannot be verified. Germline CDR1 reads SNHLY; CDR2 reads FYNNEI. This CDR3 comprises 15 residues. CDR3 sequence reads: CASSEGMTRAYEQYF.